What follows are 26 T cell receptor beta chains derived from one specimen sequenced in a study of shared clonotypes between healthy human individuals. Libraries were prepared by immunoSEQ multiplex PCR; TCRdb keeps only in-frame clonotypes and omits some of them. The data contain 180,000 or so clones, over 80% of them seen just once; the ten biggest clones take up 0.067%. Sequencing used naive CD4+ T cells sorted from blood. Described subset: CD45RA+ positively selected. These receptor sequences come from a woman younger than 45 in good health.

The rearrangement links TRBV10-3 to TRBJ1-2; 9 bases match TRBD1. The CDR3 loop spans 13 amino acids. V lost 10 bases and J lost 6; bases outside the gene matches: 9. Looked up from germline, CDR1 is ENHRY and CDR2 is SYGVKD. For the CDR3, the DNA is TGTGCCACCGGGGACAGGGCAATCAATGGCTACACCTTC. This sequence encodes CATGDRAINGYTF.

The chain uses TRBV5-6 and TRBJ1-2; D is ambiguous. CDR1 and CDR2 from the germline V gene are SGHDT and YYEEEE. The V end lost 6 bases, the J end lost 4 bases, and 19 bases lay between the germline ends. The CDR3 sequence is 15 residues long. The CDR3 is CASTTLGQDLYGYTF. DNA of the CDR3: TGTGCCAGCACCACCCTCGGGCAGGATCTCTATGGCTACACCTTC.

The V and J genes are TRBV5-1 and TRBJ2-5; D assignment may be TRBD1 or TRBD2 (5 bases each). Near its end, the DNA agrees better with TRBJ2-7, so the J call may be wrong. This CDR3 has 15 amino acids. Germline V CDR1 and CDR2: SGHRS, YFSETQ. The CDR3 reads CASSSDGTPEDEQYF. The CDR3 DNA sequence: TGCGCCAGCAGCTCGGACGGGACGCCTGAAGACGAGCAGTACTTC.

J is TRBJ2-1 and V is TRBV7-2, with D possibly matching TRBD1 (6 bases). This CDR3 contains 16 residues. Germline CDR1 and CDR2: SGHTA and FQGNSA. V dropped 5 bases and J dropped 0 bases, with 14 bases sitting between them. CDR3 nucleotides: TGTGCCAGCAGCCTAATTACAGGGTCCTCCTACAATGAGCAGTTCTTC. Amino acids: CASSLITGSSYNEQFF.

This chain uses TRBV5-6 with TRBJ2-1, with no clear D. V was pared by 4 bases and J by 10 bases, with 9 bases between. Germline V gives CDR1 SGHDT, CDR2 YYEEEE. The CDR3 covers 11 residues. CDR3 protein: CASSLQLEQFF. The DNA for the CDR3 is TGTGCCAGCAGCCTTCAGTTAGAGCAGTTCTTC.

This clone showed up just once. The V gene is TRBV5-1, the J gene TRBJ2-1; the match to TRBD2 covers 7 bases. V lost 4 bases, J lost 6 bases, and 16 bases stayed unmatched. This CDR3 comprises 17 residues. CDR1 is SGHRS and CDR2 is YFSETQ in the germline V gene. The DNA for the CDR3 is TGCGCCAGCAGCCCCCGAGGAGCGGGGCCGGGTGGCAATGAGCAGTTCTTC. This sequence encodes CASSPRGAGPGGNEQFF.

V is TRBV28 and J is TRBJ1-1, with D unresolved. This CDR3 is built from 11 residues. V lost 6 bases to trimming and J lost 3 bases, with 5 bases between them. Germline CDR1 MDHEN, CDR2 SYDVKM. The CDR3 DNA sequence: TGTGCCAGCAGGCGGGACACTGAAGCTTTCTTT. It specifies CASRRDTEAFF.

This chain joins TRBV27 and TRBJ2-5, with 8 bases lining up with TRBD1. Near its end, the DNA agrees better with TRBJ2-7, so the J call may be wrong. The germline V gene encodes CDR1 MNHEY and CDR2 SMNVEV (reference sequence). There are 14 residues in the CDR3. Here the CDR3 reads CASRDRTGRYEQYF. The CDR3 DNA reads as TGTGCCAGCAGGGATAGGACAGGGCGGTACGAGCAGTACTTC.

The chain joins TRBV7-2 to TRBJ1-4; TRBD1 matches 9 bases. V gave up 5 bases and J gave up 7 bases; unmatched junction bases: 5. Per germline, CDR1 SGHTA and CDR2 FQGNSA. This CDR3 has 14 residues. CDR3 residues: CASSDRGNGEKLFF. The CDR3 coding sequence is TGTGCCAGCAGCGACAGGGGGAACGGTGAAAAACTGTTTTTT.

J is TRBJ1-2 and V is TRBV5-4; D gene ambiguous. Trimming cost V 2 bases and J 3 bases, with 11 bases left between them. The CDR3 contains 14 residues. Per the germline V gene, CDR1 is SGHNT and CDR2 is YYREEE (reference sequence). The CDR3 sequence: CASSFQNRDYGYTF. The CDR3 DNA is TGTGCCAGCAGCTTTCAAAACCGGGACTATGGCTACACCTTC.

The CDR3 DNA reads TGCAGCGTGAGGACAGGGGGCTCGAACACTGAAGCTTTCTTT. Translating it yields CSVRTGGSNTEAFF. The chain carries TRBV29-1 and TRBJ1-1; 11 bases fit TRBD1. Germline V lookup: CDR1 SQVTM, CDR2 ANQGSEA. This CDR3 is built from 14 residues. V trimming: 6 bases; J trimming: 1 base; junction bases outside the gene matches: 4.

V gene TRBV9 combines with J gene TRBJ2-6; the match to TRBD1 covers 12 bases. The CDR3 sequence is 19 residues long. Germline CDR1 SGDLS, CDR2 YYNGEE. With 3 bases clipped from V and 0 bases from J, the junction kept 7 bases outside the gene matches. The CDR3 here is CASSAWDRGRFSGANVLTF. DNA for the CDR3: TGTGCCAGCAGCGCTTGGGACAGGGGGCGCTTCTCTGGGGCCAACGTCCTGACTTTC.

The V call is TRBV5-1, the J call TRBJ2-7; 12 nucleotides align to TRBD1. CDR1 SGHRS and CDR2 YFSETQ come from the germline V gene. The J segment lost 4 bases and the V segment lost 0 bases, leaving 8 bases of the junction unmatched. The CDR3 contains 17 residues. CDR3 coding DNA: TGCGCCAGCAGCTTGGTGTCCGGGACAGGGGGCTTATACGAGCAGTACTTC. Amino acid sequence: CASSLVSGTGGLYEQYF.

V is TRBV30 and J is TRBJ2-7; TRBD2 matches 10 bases. Trimming removed 3 bases from V and 1 base from J; junction bases left unmatched: 6. The CDR3 runs to 15 residues. Germline CDR1 GTSNPN, CDR2 SVGIG (reference sequence). The CDR3 protein is CAWRASGSGSYEQYF. CDR3 nucleotide sequence: TGTGCCTGGAGAGCTAGCGGGAGTGGTTCCTACGAGCAGTACTTC. Using reference TRBV30 and TRBJ2-7 for the parts outside the CDR3, the full variable domain is SQTIHQWPATLVQPVGSPLSLECTVEGTSNPNLYWYRQAAGRGLQLLFYSVGIGQISSEVPQNLSASRPQDRQFILSSKKLLLSDSGFYLCAWRASGSGSYEQYFGPGTRLTVT.

The DNA of the CDR3 is TGTGCCAGCAGTGATGGGGGACAGGGGGGAAACTATGGCTACACCTTC. Amino acids: CASSDGGQGGNYGYTF. The rearrangement joins TRBV6-1 to TRBJ1-2; 11 bases map to TRBD1. The germline gives CDR1 MNHNS, CDR2 SASEGT. CDR3 length: 16 residues. V trimming: 3 bases; J trimming: 2 bases; junction bases outside the gene matches: 5.

The V call is TRBV7-8, the J call TRBJ2-5, with TRBD1 matching 10 bases. Germline assignment: CDR1 SGHVS and CDR2 FQNEAQ. The CDR3 covers 16 residues. The V and J ends lost 1 base and 2 bases, in that order; junction bases with no gene match: 4. Here the CDR3 DNA reads TGTGCCAGCAGCTTAGGGGACAGGGGAGCACAAGAGACCCAGTACTTC. Amino acid sequence: CASSLGDRGAQETQYF. The variable domain in full, with the rest retrieved from reference TRBV7-8 and TRBJ2-5, is GAGVSQSPRYKVAKRGQDVALRCDPISGHVSLFWYQQALGQGPEFLTYFQNEAQLDKSGLPSDRFFAERPEGSVSTLKIQRTQQEDSAVYLCASSLGDRGAQETQYFGPGTRLLVL.

The chain joins TRBV19 to TRBJ2-3; D perhaps matches TRBD1 (6 bases). Trimming removed 8 bases at V and 2 bases at J, with 14 bases between. Germline loops: CDR1 LNHDA, CDR2 SQIVND (reference sequence). This CDR3 has 14 residues. CDR3 region: CASGDRMNTDTQYF. The CDR3 DNA sequence: TGTGCCAGTGGAGACAGGATGAACACAGATACGCAGTATTTT. Combining the CDR3 with reference TRBV19 and TRBJ2-3 gives the whole variable domain DGGITQSPKYLFRKEGQNVTLSCEQNLNHDAMYWYRQDPGQGLRLIYYSQIVNDFQKGDIAEGYSVSREKKESFPLTVTSAQKNPTAFYLCASGDRMNTDTQYFGPGTRLTVL.

This chain links TRBV7-3 with TRBJ2-3; 9 bases map to TRBD2. Germline V lookup: CDR1 SGHTA, CDR2 FQGTGA. There are 18 residues in the CDR3. With 5 bases clipped from V and 1 base from J, the junction kept 13 bases outside the gene matches. The CDR3 coding sequence is TGTGCCAGCAGCCCCGGCAGCGGGAGGAGTGGAGGCACAGATACGCAGTATTTT. It encodes CASSPGSGRSGGTDTQYF. Full variable domain (rest looked up from reference TRBV7-3 and TRBJ2-3): GAGVSQTPSNKVTEKGKYVELRCDPISGHTALYWYRQSLGQGPEFLIYFQGTGAADDSGLPNDRFFAVRPEGSVSTLKIQRTERGDSAVYLCASSPGSGRSGGTDTQYFGPGTRLTVL.

This clone came up a few times. The chain combines TRBV7-9 with TRBJ2-7; D is perhaps TRBD1 or TRBD2 (5 bases each). V dropped 5 bases and J dropped 0 bases, with 11 bases sitting between them. Per germline, CDR1 SEHNR and CDR2 FQNEAQ (reference sequence). The CDR3 is 14 residues long. The CDR3 nucleotides are TGTGCCAGCAGCCCGGGACGGAGCTCCTACGAGCAGTACTTC. It yields the protein CASSPGRSSYEQYF.

The genes are TRBV28 and TRBJ1-2, with D tentatively TRBD1 (6 bases). This CDR3 is 14 amino acids long. The V end lost 6 bases, the J end lost 5 bases, and 16 bases lay between the germline ends. Germline values: CDR1 MDHEN, CDR2 SYDVKM. In DNA, the CDR3 is TGTGCCAGCAGGGGGGACACGGAGGGTTATGGCTACACCTTC. Protein: CASRGDTEGYGYTF.

The J gene is TRBJ2-5, the V gene TRBV30; TRBD2 matches at 10 bases. The last part of the DNA fits TRBJ2-7 better; the J call may be wrong. The CDR3 length is 13 residues. Germline CDR1 and CDR2: GTSNPN and SVGIG (reference sequence). Here the CDR3 DNA reads TGTGCCTGGAGTTTCTCTAGCGGGAGCGAGCAGTACTTC. Its translation: CAWSFSSGSEQYF.

V gene TRBV7-9 combines with J gene TRBJ2-5; no reliable D call. The J call may be faulty, since TRBJ2-7 better matches the DNA end. Germline V CDR1 and CDR2: SEHNR, FQNEAQ (reference sequence). CDR3 size: 12 residues. CDR3 nucleotides: TGTGCCAGCAGCTTTAGTGACTACGAGCAGTACTTC. Protein product: CASSFSDYEQYF.

The V gene is TRBV5-1, the J gene TRBJ1-1, with D hard to call. CDR1 is SGHRS, CDR2 YFSETQ, per germline. This CDR3 spans 15 amino acids. Trimming removed 0 bases at V and 1 base at J, with 10 bases between. CDR3 sequence reads: CASSLAGRENTEAFF. CDR3 sequence (DNA): TGCGCCAGCAGCTTGGCGGGGAGGGAGAACACTGAAGCTTTCTTT.

V gene TRBV18 combines with J gene TRBJ2-7, with D perhaps TRBD2 (5 bases). From germline, CDR1 is KGHSH and CDR2 LQKENI. Trimming left V 3 bases short and J 0 bases short, with 12 bases between. This CDR3 is 15 amino acids long. The CDR3 is CASSPRTYSSYEQYF. DNA for the CDR3: TGTGCCAGCTCACCTAGGACTTATAGCTCCTACGAGCAGTACTTC.

The chain recombines TRBV7-2 with TRBJ2-7, with a tentative D call TRBD2 (5 bases). The length of the CDR3 is 14 residues. Germline CDR1 and CDR2: SGHTA and FQGNSA. The germline V and J ends were trimmed by 3 bases and 2 bases, with 11 bases remaining between them. CDR3 sequence reads: CASSFGSGTYEQYF. CDR3 DNA sequence: TGTGCCAGCAGCTTTGGGTCGGGGACCTACGAGCAGTACTTC. Variable domain in full (rest from reference TRBV7-2 and TRBJ2-7): GAGVSQSPSNKVTEKGKDVELRCDPISGHTALYWYRQSLGQGLEFLIYFQGNSAPDKSGLPSDRFSAERTGGSVSTLTIQRTQQEDSAVYLCASSFGSGTYEQYFGPGTRLTVT.

This clone was detected only once. The CDR3 loop reads CASSYGTLNTEAFF. CDR3 coding DNA: TGTGCCAGCAGCTACGGGACTCTGAACACTGAAGCTTTCTTT. The rearrangement joins TRBV7-9 to TRBJ1-1; D may be TRBD1 (5 bases). Trimming pared 4 bases from V and 0 bases from J, leaving 9 bases between. The CDR3 runs 14 residues. Germline V gives CDR1 SEHNR, CDR2 FQNEAQ (reference sequence).